Listed here is a single T cell receptor beta chain. These data are taken from a study of blood T cell repertoires in COVID-19. Study-wide background: Some COVID-19 samples were acute and others convalescent; all came from the United States, Italy and Spain. PBMCs, B-cell-depleted T cells, or T cells were the source of the cDNA or gDNA that made up the material.

As handled by the study authors: Estimated nucleated cell counts came from reference gene primer amplification. Profiled with immunoSEQ multiplex PCR; TCRdb holds only in-frame clones, not every one. V and J calls plus clone size are reproduced from that table; the DNA served to infer D and trimming. The sample records approximately 100,000 clones, roughly 90% being singletons. V lost 3 bases, J lost 7 bases, and 10 bases lay in between. The CDR3 loop spans 12 amino acids. Germline CDR1 reads MDHEN; CDR2 reads SYDVKM. The sequence was obtained from a human donor in a cohort sampled during active COVID-19. The sequencing input was peripheral blood. The chain employs TRBV28 and TRBJ2-7; a possible D gene is TRBD2 (5 bases). The CDR3 sequence is CASSLRLIEQYF. CDR3 DNA: TGTGCCAGCAGTTTGAGACTAATAGAGCAGTACTTC.